The 29 T cell receptor beta chains presented below share a single source sample, sequenced in a study of post-analysis software for immune sequencing data. Overall study results and limits: With TRBV5-6, TRBV5-1 and TRBV20-1 included, about 5 TRBV segments were more frequent in patients than in controls.

Included in the TCR beta cDNA libraries were unique molecular identifiers. TCRdb called the PCR reads again in MiXCR, with one record for every CDR3 protein. Altogether about 150,000 distinct CDR3 sequences are present, 30% being singletons, with the ten largest covering about 1.6%. The antigens for these receptors are not known. Specimen: blood. The receptor set was obtained from a girl aged 5 to 17 with multiple sclerosis.

This clonotype showed up just a few times. V is TRBV5-6 and J is TRBJ1-1, with D maybe TRBD1 (6 bases). Germline CDR1 is SGHDT and CDR2 is YYEEEE. The V end lost 4 bases, the J end lost 8 bases, and 24 bases lay between the germline ends. This CDR3 region has 16 residues. The CDR3 protein is CASSLLKRGGYWEAFF. In DNA, the CDR3 is TGTGCCAGCAGCCTCCTTAAGAGGGGGGGCTATTGGGAAGCTTTCTTT.

This clonotype came up many times. V and J are TRBV7-8 and TRBJ2-7, with TRBD1 matching 7 bases. The CDR3 covers 14 residues. The germline gives CDR1 SGHVS, CDR2 FQNEAQ. V lost 3 bases, J lost 2 bases, and 4 bases stayed unmatched. The CDR3 sequence is CASSFGTEAYEQYF. The CDR3 nucleotides read TGTGCCAGCAGCTTCGGGACAGAGGCCTACGAGCAGTACTTC.

The chain couples TRBV12-3 or TRBV12-4 to TRBJ1-1; D is possibly TRBD1 (5 bases). The CDR3 runs to 15 residues. The germline V and J ends were trimmed by 3 bases and 6 bases, with 17 bases remaining between them. The CDR3 DNA reads TGTGCCAGCAGTTTCGGTTGGGGCCTGACCCCTGAAGCTTTCTTT. Its translation: CASSFGWGLTPEAFF.

This chain links TRBV10-3 with TRBJ2-2; D not resolved. V lost 0 bases, J lost 4 bases, and 9 bases lay in between. This CDR3 region has 15 residues. CDR1 is ENHRY and CDR2 is SYGVKD in the germline V gene. CDR3 sequence reads: CAISESVDFTGELFF. In DNA, the CDR3 is TGTGCCATCAGTGAGTCCGTCGACTTCACCGGGGAGCTGTTTTTT.

The V gene is TRBV6-4, the J gene TRBJ1-4; the match to TRBD1 covers 10 bases. Germline V gene data show CDR1 as MRHNA and CDR2 as SNTAGT. The CDR3 runs 13 residues. With 8 bases clipped from V and 8 bases from J, the junction kept 5 bases outside the gene matches. Here the CDR3 DNA reads TGTGCCAGCCTACGGGACAGGGGAGAAAAACTGTTTTTT. Translated, it gives CASLRDRGEKLFF.

This clonotype was detected a few times. The junction departs from germline at one end; a sequencing error may be responsible. The CDR3 reads CASRTSGSNNKQFF. The CDR3 coding sequence is TGCGCCAGCAGAACTAGCGGGTCAAACAATAAGCAGTTCTTC. The V and J genes are TRBV5-1 and TRBJ2-1; 9 bases map to TRBD2. Germline V gene lookup returns CDR1 SGHRS and CDR2 YFSETQ. The CDR3 loop spans 14 amino acids.

Worth noting for this clonotype: This may stem from a read error, because a much larger clone lies one nucleotide away. V is TRBV28 and J is TRBJ2-5; tentatively, D is TRBD2 (5 bases). The CDR3 contains 15 residues. The germline CDR1 and CDR2 sequences are MDHEN and SYDVKM. CDR3 protein: CASSSPRGYKETQCF. The CDR3 coding sequence is TGTGCCAGCAGTAGCCCTCGGGGATACAAAGAGACCCAGTGCTTC.

V usage is TRBV28 and J usage is TRBJ1-6, with a weak D call TRBD1 (6 bases). CDR1 and CDR2 (germline): MDHEN, SYDVKM. V shed 2 bases and J shed 0 bases, with 14 bases lying between them. CDR3 length: 18 residues. The CDR3 DNA reads TGTGCCAGCAGTTTAGGAGGGGGGCTCGGCTCCTATAATTCACCCCTCCACTTT. Translated: CASSLGGGLGSYNSPLHF.

This clonotype was detected a few times. The junction does not match germline at one end; this may be a read error. This chain connects TRBV20-1 to TRBJ2-3; the D is unclear. Germline V CDR1 and CDR2: DFQATT, SNEGSKA (reference sequence). CDR3 length equals 15 residues. The CDR3 reads CSAPEAQKLTDSQYF. The CDR3 region has the DNA TGCAGTGCTCCAGAGGCCCAGAAATTAACAGATTCGCAGTATTTT.

This clonotype showed up many times. This chain connects TRBV18 to TRBJ2-3; no clear D gene. V lost 0 bases, J lost 4 bases, and 8 bases lay in between. This CDR3 is built from 14 residues. Germline V gene lookup returns CDR1 KGHSH and CDR2 LQKENI. The CDR3 DNA is TGTGCCAGCTCACCACCACATATCCCAGATACGCAGTATTTT. The encoded protein is CASSPPHIPDTQYF.

Regarding this clonotype: A read error is possible here, since a much larger clone lies one base away. J is TRBJ2-1 and V is TRBV11-1; D might be TRBD1 or TRBD2, each matching 7 bases. CDR3 length: 14 residues. CDR1 and CDR2 (germline): SGHAT, FQDESV (reference sequence). The CDR3 spells CAGSLGGGSREQFF. DNA for the CDR3: TGTGCCGGCAGCTTAGGGGGCGGGAGCCGTGAGCAGTTCTTC.

This clonotype was seen repeatedly, ten times or more. The rearrangement uses TRBV5-5 and TRBJ2-7; D perhaps matches TRBD2 (6 bases). Trimming stripped 7 bases from V and 6 bases from J, with 11 bases between. Germline assignment: CDR1 SGHKS and CDR2 YYEKEE (reference sequence). CDR3 size: 11 residues. This chain's CDR3 is CASSSGGEQYF. The CDR3 nucleotides read TGTGCCAGCTCCTCCGGGGGCGAGCAGTACTTC.

Of note for this clonotype: A read error is possible here, since a much larger clone lies one base away. J is TRBJ2-1 and V is TRBV5-1; 14 bases match TRBD2. The CDR3 length is 14 residues. CDR1 SGHRS and CDR2 YFSETQ come from the germline V gene. The CDR3 nucleotides are TGCGCCGGCAGCGGGACTAGCGGGAGTCCTGAGCAGTTCTTC. Its translation is CAGSGTSGSPEQFF.

The CDR3 loop is CASSLDGGAFQPQHF. CDR3 nucleotides: TGTGCCAGCAGCTTAGACGGGGGCGCGTTTCAGCCCCAGCATTTT. The V call is TRBV7-2, the J call TRBJ1-5, with a possible D match to TRBD1 (6 bases). CDR3 length: 15 amino acids. Germline CDR1 SGHTA, CDR2 FQGNSA. V was trimmed by 1 base and J by 6 bases, leaving 13 bases between them.

A note on this clonotype: This may be a read error, as it is one base from a much larger clone. V and J are TRBV24-1 and TRBJ2-3; D gene ambiguous. CDR3 length equals 13 residues. Germline V gives CDR1 KGHDR, CDR2 SFDVKD. The CDR3 loop is CTTSDLLTNTQYF. CDR3 coding DNA: TGTACCACCAGTGATTTGCTTACGAATACGCAGTATTTT.

This clonotype was observed at least ten times. V and J are TRBV2 and TRBJ2-5; tentatively, D is TRBD2 (6 bases). Germline CDR1 and CDR2: SNHLY and FYNNEI. V lost 2 bases, J lost 6 bases, and 13 bases lay in between. The CDR3 runs to 14 residues. The CDR3 bases are TGTGCCAGCAGTGAACGGGAGTTATTGAAGACCCAGTACTTC. Translating gives CASSERELLKTQYF.

This chain joins TRBV7-3 and TRBJ2-5; TRBD2 aligns across 10 bases. Germline CDR1 SGHTA, CDR2 FQGTGA. This CDR3 region has 16 residues. V dropped 5 bases and J dropped 4; count of bases not matched to a gene: 10. The CDR3 sequence is CASSPGTSGGGETQYF. CDR3 DNA sequence: TGTGCCAGCAGCCCGGGGACGAGCGGGGGGGGAGAGACCCAGTACTTC. The entire variable domain, with the rest obtained from reference TRBV7-3 and TRBJ2-5, is as follows: GAGVSQTPSNKVTEKGKYVELRCDPISGHTALYWYRQSLGQGPEFLIYFQGTGAADDSGLPNDRFFAVRPEGSVSTLKIQRTERGDSAVYLCASSPGTSGGGETQYFGPGTRLLVL.

The genes are TRBV7-9 and TRBJ2-1; the match to TRBD1 covers 7 bases. CDR1 is SEHNR and CDR2 is FQNEAQ in the germline V gene (reference sequence). The V and J ends lost 2 bases and 4 bases, in that order; junction bases with no gene match: 5. This CDR3 region has 15 residues. The CDR3 reads CASSLTGQNYNEQFF. The CDR3 DNA sequence: TGTGCCAGCAGCTTAACGGGACAGAATTACAATGAGCAGTTCTTC. The entire variable domain, with the rest obtained from reference TRBV7-9 and TRBJ2-1, is as follows: DTGVSQNPRHKITKRGQNVTFRCDPISEHNRLYWYRQTLGQGPEFLTYFQNEAQLEKSRLLSDRFSAERPKGSFSTLEIQRTEQGDSAMYLCASSLTGQNYNEQFFGPGTRLTVL.

The V gene is TRBV6-5, the J gene TRBJ1-6; D is ambiguous. The CDR3 has 18 amino acids. Germline V gene sequence: CDR1 MNHEY, CDR2 SVGAGI. V lost 3 bases and J 2 bases, leaving 17 bases between the germline ends. CDR3 in amino acids: CASSYRMAEVPYNSPLHF. As DNA, the CDR3 is TGTGCCAGCAGTTATCGGATGGCGGAGGTCCCCTATAATTCACCCCTCCACTTT.

This clonotype was observed many times. The chain combines TRBV27 with TRBJ2-4; TRBD1 aligns across 8 bases. The germline V gene has CDR1 MNHEY and CDR2 SMNVEV (reference sequence). The CDR3 runs 16 residues. The ends lost 5 bases at V and 5 bases at J; junction bases unmatched: 11. The CDR3 DNA follows: TGTGCCAGCAGTCAGACAGGGGTGAAGGGCGAAAACATTCAGTACTTC. Translation gives CASSQTGVKGENIQYF.

This clonotype appeared many times. J is TRBJ2-7 and V is TRBV4-1; 8 nucleotides line up with TRBD2. The V segment lost 3 bases and the J segment 6 bases; nucleotides outside the gene matches: 16. Germline CDR1 is MGHRA and CDR2 is YSYEKL. The CDR3 consists of 17 residues. The CDR3 nucleotides read TGCGCCAGCAGCCATTATTATCGGGAGGGCCGAGAAGGCGAGCAGTACTTC. It encodes CASSHYYREGREGEQYF.

V gene TRBV7-6 combines with J gene TRBJ2-1, with D uncertain. This CDR3 spans 14 amino acids. Germline CDR1 SGHVS, CDR2 FNYEAQ. Between the trimmed V and J ends, which lost 4 bases and 1 base, there was a span of 8 bases. The DNA for the CDR3 is TGTGCCAGCAGCTCGGGCCCATCCTACAATGAGCAGTTCTTC. It specifies CASSSGPSYNEQFF.

This clonotype occurred many times. The rearrangement links TRBV10-2 to TRBJ2-7, with D perhaps matching TRBD1 (6 bases). V dropped 5 bases and J dropped 7 bases, with 15 bases sitting between them. The CDR3 is 13 amino acids. Germline V CDR1 and CDR2: WSHSY, SAAADI. The CDR3 DNA reads as TGCGCCAGCAGTCTTGCCAGGGGCTGGGAGCAGTACTTC. Residues: CASSLARGWEQYF.

This clonotype was seen a few times. This chain connects TRBV11-3 to TRBJ2-7; D tentatively fits TRBD1 or TRBD2 (5 bases each). The germline gives CDR1 SGHNT, CDR2 YENEEA. There are 12 residues in the CDR3. Trimming stripped 5 bases from V and 5 bases from J, with 10 bases between. CDR3 sequence: CASSRGTNEQYF. CDR3 DNA sequence: TGTGCCAGCAGCAGAGGGACGAACGAGCAGTACTTC.

The chain has TRBV11-2 and TRBJ1-6; TRBD1 matches at 7 bases. The trim removed 5 bases at V and 9 bases at J, leaving 10 bases unmatched. This CDR3 comprises 15 residues. CDR1 and CDR2 from the germline V gene are SGHAT and FQNNGV. The CDR3 DNA sequence: TGTGCCAGCAGCGCACGGGACAGTGAGGGTTCACCCCTCCACTTT. Its translation is CASSARDSEGSPLHF.

This clonotype occurred a few times. The chain links TRBV24-1 to TRBJ2-3, with D possibly TRBD1 on 6 matching bases. The CDR3 sequence is 11 residues long. Germline V lookup: CDR1 KGHDR, CDR2 SFDVKD. Deletions cut 7 bases from V and 5 bases from J, with 6 bases between. The CDR3 sequence is CATSRGDTQYF. The CDR3 DNA reads as TGTGCCACCAGCAGGGGAGATACGCAGTATTTT.

The sample holds a few counts of this clonotype. The V and J genes are TRBV5-5 and TRBJ2-1; possibly TRBD2 for D (5 bases). The CDR3 length is 17 residues. V was trimmed by 0 bases and J by 0 bases, leaving 13 bases between them. Germline V gene data show CDR1 as SGHKS and CDR2 as YYEKEE (reference sequence). CDR3 coding DNA: TGTGCCAGCAGCTTGGACTGGACTCCGAGCTCCTACAATGAGCAGTTCTTC. It specifies CASSLDWTPSSYNEQFF. Variable domain in full (rest from reference TRBV5-5 and TRBJ2-1): DAGVTQSPTHLIKTRGQQVTLRCSPISGHKSVSWYQQVLGQGPQFIFQYYEKEERGRGNFPDRFSARQFPNYSSELNVNALLLGDSALYLCASSLDWTPSSYNEQFFGPGTRLTVL.

V and J are TRBV27 and TRBJ2-5; no clear D. The DNA end favors TRBJ2-7, so the J call may be wrong. This CDR3 comprises 13 residues. CDR1 and CDR2 from the germline V gene are MNHEY and SMNVEV (reference sequence). The CDR3 is CASSFGERSEQYF. For the CDR3, the DNA is TGTGCCAGCAGCTTTGGTGAGAGATCCGAGCAGTACTTC.

In its sample, this clonotype was seen many times. The V and J genes are TRBV29-1 and TRBJ2-3; TRBD1 is a possible D gene (6 bases). The CDR3 sequence is 13 residues long. Looked up from germline, CDR1 is SQVTM and CDR2 is ANQGSEA. Trimming cost V 4 bases and J 2 bases, with 10 bases left between them. The CDR3 loop reads CSVVGDNTDTQYF. CDR3 nucleotide sequence: TGCAGCGTTGTGGGGGACAACACAGATACGCAGTATTTT.